This T cell receptor beta chain was observed in a study of cytomegalovirus exposure and HLA in healthy donors. In the case of this clone: The antigen is unknown.

The PCR employed 60 Vbeta primers together with 13 Jbeta primers. TCRdb's table, derived via immunoSEQ multiplex PCR, lists solely in-frame clones and lacks some. The sample holds about 210,000 clones, roughly 90% seen once. The study, taken as a whole, reports: A later analysis linked a missense variant in DCLRE1C to the trimming of TCR beta V and J genes. A later analysis, which compared TCR beta chains of equal frequency, found the HLA-associated ones more clonally expanded. Compared with the roughly 700-donor mean, an Asian-associated ancestry cluster reportedly had fewer N-insertions, according to a later analysis. In vitro work confirmed that three CMV-associated chains recognize CMV antigens.

V trimming: 1 base; J trimming: 4 bases; junction bases outside the gene matches: 9. In germline, CDR1 is SGHDN, CDR2 FVKESK. CDR3 length equals 17 residues. The source material was PBMCs. The chain joins TRBV14 to TRBJ2-2, with TRBD1 identical over 7 bases. The sequence was collected from a boy aged 2 to 9 in good health and CMV-seronegative. The CDR3 nucleotides are TGTGCCAGCAGCCAAGTTCTTGGGACAGAACTCACCGGGGAGCTGTTTTTT. Encoded protein: CASSQVLGTELTGELFF.